This TCR beta chain is from a study of radiation and T cells in renal cell carcinoma. Only in-frame clones appear in the TCRdb table, and some are missing; sequencing was by immunoSEQ multiplex PCR. The data hold roughly 58,000 clones, with 70% to 80% observed a single time. Time point described: blood 4 weeks post-SBRT, at nephrectomy. Treatment specified: 15 Gy SBRT to primary tumor, nephrectomy 4 weeks later. Nephrectomy followed 15 Gy stereotactic body radiation by 4 weeks. This CDR3 comprises 14 residues. CDR1 is ENHRY and CDR2 is SYGVKD in the germline V gene. Trimming removed 6 bases from V and 0 bases from J, with 11 bases in between.

This specimen was blood, taken from a patient whose treatment included radiotherapy and nephrectomy. This TCR derives from a man aged 55-75 years with renal cell carcinoma. This chain joins TRBV10-3 and TRBJ1-2, with D unresolved. In nucleotides, the CDR3 is TGTGCCATCAGCCCCAGAGATTCTAACTATGGCTACACCTTC. Translating gives CAISPRDSNYGYTF.